This is a list of T cell receptor beta chains from one sample in a study of shared clonotypes between healthy human individuals. Measured with immunoSEQ multiplex PCR; TCRdb has only the in-frame clones, and not every one. Among millions of clones listed, approximately 95% were seen once. Input material: naive CD8+ T cells sorted from blood. Source of these receptors: a man between 18 and 29 years old in good health. The CDR3 runs from the conserved cysteine through the conserved F or W. The order of the fields is CDR3 protein, CDR3 DNA, D gene, V gene, clone size, J gene, CDR3 length. The D gene is left open where the match is weak. Clone size appears in some rows only: once, few, many, or a class for an expanded clone.

CDR3aa: CASSLGASPLHF; CDR3nt: TGTGCCAGCAGCTTAGGGGCTTCACCCCTCCACTTT; d_gene: .; v_gene: TRBV11-2; abundance: .; j_gene: TRBJ1-6; len: 12
CDR3aa: CASSVGTSGRSYNEQFF; CDR3nt: TGTGCCAGTAGTGTGGGGACTAGCGGGAGGTCATACAATGAGCAGTTCTTC; d_gene: TRBD2; v_gene: TRBV19; abundance: .; j_gene: TRBJ2-1; len: 17
CDR3aa: CASSGPDPDTEAFF; CDR3nt: TGTGCCAGCAGCGGACCGGACCCCGACACTGAAGCTTTCTTT; d_gene: .; v_gene: TRBV9; abundance: .; j_gene: TRBJ1-1; len: 14
CDR3aa: CASSYPGGGYEQYF; CDR3nt: TGTGCCAGCAGCTACCCCGGAGGGGGCTACGAGCAGTACTTC; d_gene: .; v_gene: TRBV28; abundance: .; j_gene: TRBJ2-7; len: 14
CDR3aa: CASSKQGAYEQYF; CDR3nt: TGTGCCAGCAGCAAACAGGGGGCCTACGAGCAGTACTTC; d_gene: TRBD1; v_gene: TRBV7-9; abundance: .; j_gene: TRBJ2-7; len: 13
CDR3aa: CASSSTGGQETQYF; CDR3nt: TGTGCCAGCAGCTCGACAGGGGGACAAGAGACCCAGTACTTC; d_gene: TRBD1; v_gene: TRBV7-3; abundance: .; j_gene: TRBJ2-5; len: 14
CDR3aa: CASSVPQETQYF; CDR3nt: TGTGCCAGCAGCGTACCCCAAGAGACCCAGTACTTC; d_gene: .; v_gene: TRBV7-2; abundance: .; j_gene: TRBJ2-5; len: 12
CDR3aa: CASSLGLSPAYEQYF; CDR3nt: TGTGCCAGCAGTTTGGGTTTATCCCCAGCTTACGAGCAGTACTTC; d_gene: .; v_gene: TRBV27; abundance: .; j_gene: TRBJ2-7; len: 15
CDR3aa: CASSFSGSVTDTQYF; CDR3nt: TGTGCCAGCAGCTTTAGCGGGAGTGTCACAGATACGCAGTATTTT; d_gene: TRBD2; v_gene: TRBV9; abundance: .; j_gene: TRBJ2-3; len: 15
CDR3aa: CSDLGQGNTEAFF; CDR3nt: TGCAGCGACCTGGGACAGGGGAACACTGAAGCTTTCTTT; d_gene: TRBD1; v_gene: TRBV29-1; abundance: .; j_gene: TRBJ1-1; len: 13
CDR3aa: CASSLPGAPEAFF; CDR3nt: TGTGCCAGCAGCTTACCGGGGGCTCCTGAAGCTTTCTTT; d_gene: .; v_gene: TRBV11-2; abundance: .; j_gene: TRBJ1-1; len: 13
CDR3aa: CASSVAGSSGFGNEQFF; CDR3nt: TGTGCCAGCAGCGTAGCCGGTTCTAGCGGGTTTGGTAATGAGCAGTTCTTC; d_gene: TRBD2; v_gene: TRBV9; abundance: .; j_gene: TRBJ2-1; len: 17
CDR3aa: CASSLASGYEQYF; CDR3nt: TGCGCCAGCAGCTTGGCCTCTGGCTACGAGCAGTACTTC; d_gene: .; v_gene: TRBV5-1; abundance: .; j_gene: TRBJ2-7; len: 13
CDR3aa: CASSPRGATDGYTF; CDR3nt: TGTGCCAGCAGCCCCCGAGGGGCGACAGACGGCTACACCTTC; d_gene: .; v_gene: TRBV7-9; abundance: .; j_gene: TRBJ1-2; len: 14
CDR3aa: CASSLAADGASSTDTQYF; CDR3nt: TGTGCTAGCAGCTTAGCGGCGGACGGGGCCTCTAGCACAGATACGCAGTATTTT; d_gene: .; v_gene: TRBV7-7; abundance: .; j_gene: TRBJ2-3; len: 18
CDR3aa: CASSPIPGSYGYTF; CDR3nt: TGTGCCAGCAGTCCCATACCCGGTAGTTATGGCTACACCTTC; d_gene: .; v_gene: TRBV27; abundance: .; j_gene: TRBJ1-2; len: 14
CDR3aa: CASSSDRRRGYTF; CDR3nt: TGTGCCAGCAGCTCCGACAGGAGACGGGGCTACACCTTC; d_gene: .; v_gene: TRBV6-5; abundance: .; j_gene: TRBJ1-2; len: 13
CDR3aa: CASSYSRRNEAFF; CDR3nt: TGTGCCAGCAGTTACTCTCGGCGTAATGAAGCTTTCTTT; d_gene: .; v_gene: TRBV6-5; abundance: .; j_gene: TRBJ1-1; len: 13
CDR3aa: CASSQTQGIGSYEQYF; CDR3nt: TGTGCCAGCAGCCAAACCCAGGGAATAGGGAGCTACGAGCAGTACTTC; d_gene: .; v_gene: TRBV14; abundance: .; j_gene: TRBJ2-7; len: 16
CDR3aa: CASRAGLTEAFF; CDR3nt: TGTGCCAGCAGGGCGGGTTTGACTGAAGCTTTCTTT; d_gene: .; v_gene: TRBV6-1; abundance: .; j_gene: TRBJ1-1; len: 12
CDR3aa: CASSQLEGSNQPQHF; CDR3nt: TGCGCCAGCAGCCAACTGGAGGGGAGCAATCAGCCCCAGCATTTT; d_gene: .; v_gene: TRBV4-1; abundance: .; j_gene: TRBJ1-5; len: 15
CDR3aa: CASRSGGGRNGHEQFF; CDR3nt: TGTGCCAGCAGATCCGGGGGCGGGAGGAACGGGCATGAGCAGTTCTTC; d_gene: TRBD2; v_gene: TRBV27; abundance: .; j_gene: TRBJ2-1; len: 16
CDR3aa: CASDPGGENTEAFF; CDR3nt: TGTGCCAGTGACCCTGGGGGAGAGAACACTGAAGCTTTCTTT; d_gene: .; v_gene: TRBV28; abundance: .; j_gene: TRBJ1-1; len: 14
CDR3aa: CASSPSGQGAHEQFF; CDR3nt: TGCGCCAGCAGCCCTTCGGGACAGGGGGCGCATGAGCAGTTCTTC; d_gene: TRBD1; v_gene: TRBV4-3; abundance: .; j_gene: TRBJ2-1; len: 15
CDR3aa: CASSQERLNEQFF; CDR3nt: TGCGCCAGCAGCCAAGAACGTCTCAATGAGCAGTTCTTC; d_gene: .; v_gene: TRBV4-1; abundance: once; j_gene: TRBJ2-1; len: 13
CDR3aa: CASSSSSHEQFF; CDR3nt: TGTGCCAGCAGCTCGTCTTCCCATGAGCAGTTCTTC; d_gene: .; v_gene: TRBV11-2; abundance: .; j_gene: TRBJ2-1; len: 12
CDR3aa: CASNQGNYGYTF; CDR3nt: TGTGCCAGCAACCAGGGCAACTATGGCTACACCTTC; d_gene: .; v_gene: TRBV28; abundance: .; j_gene: TRBJ1-2; len: 12
CDR3aa: CASSQDRGTGNTIYF; CDR3nt: TGCGCCAGCAGCCAGGACAGGGGGACTGGAAACACCATATATTTT; d_gene: TRBD1; v_gene: TRBV5-1; abundance: .; j_gene: TRBJ1-3; len: 15
CDR3aa: CASSVAGPGNTIYF; CDR3nt: TGTGCCAGCAGCGTAGCCGGTCCTGGAAACACCATATATTTT; d_gene: .; v_gene: TRBV9; abundance: .; j_gene: TRBJ1-3; len: 14
CDR3aa: CASSWLGSYEQYF; CDR3nt: TGTGCCAGCAGCTGGTTAGGATCGTACGAGCAGTACTTC; d_gene: .; v_gene: TRBV6-5; abundance: .; j_gene: TRBJ2-7; len: 13
CDR3aa: CASSYSRTEYDEKLFF; CDR3nt: TGTGCCAGCAGTTACTCGAGGACTGAGTACGATGAAAAACTGTTTTTT; d_gene: .; v_gene: TRBV6-6; abundance: .; j_gene: TRBJ1-4; len: 16
CDR3aa: CASSFNSPPDRDYEQYF; CDR3nt: TGTGCCAGCAGCTTCAACTCCCCCCCAGACCGAGACTACGAGCAGTACTTC; d_gene: .; v_gene: TRBV11-2; abundance: .; j_gene: TRBJ2-7; len: 17
CDR3aa: CASSMSGEQFF; CDR3nt: TGTGCCAGCTCAATGAGCGGTGAGCAGTTCTTC; d_gene: .; v_gene: TRBV18; abundance: once; j_gene: TRBJ2-1; len: 11
CDR3aa: CASGLLQETQYF; CDR3nt: TGTGCCAGCGGTCTGCTTCAAGAGACCCAGTACTTC; d_gene: .; v_gene: TRBV27; abundance: .; j_gene: TRBJ2-5; len: 12
CDR3aa: CASSFIGGEQFF; CDR3nt: TGTGCCAGCTCGTTCATCGGGGGTGAGCAGTTCTTC; d_gene: .; v_gene: TRBV18; abundance: .; j_gene: TRBJ2-1; len: 12
CDR3aa: CASSVSGNEQFF; CDR3nt: TGTGCCAGCAGCGTTAGCGGAAATGAGCAGTTCTTC; d_gene: .; v_gene: TRBV9; abundance: .; j_gene: TRBJ2-1; len: 12
CDR3aa: CASSQNRGNEQFF; CDR3nt: TGCGCCAGCAGCCAGAACAGGGGGAATGAGCAGTTCTTC; d_gene: TRBD1; v_gene: TRBV4-1; abundance: .; j_gene: TRBJ2-1; len: 13
CDR3aa: CASSLGVRGLVTGELFF; CDR3nt: TGTGCCAGCAGCTTAGGAGTCAGGGGGCTGGTCACCGGGGAGCTGTTTTTT; d_gene: TRBD1; v_gene: TRBV11-2; abundance: .; j_gene: TRBJ2-2; len: 17
CDR3aa: CASSGGPRVDTDTQYF; CDR3nt: TGTGCCAGCAGCGGTGGGCCCAGGGTTGACACAGATACGCAGTATTTT; d_gene: .; v_gene: TRBV9; abundance: .; j_gene: TRBJ2-3; len: 16
CDR3aa: CASSAPRTEATNEKLFF; CDR3nt: TGTGCCAGCAGTGCCCCCAGGACGGAGGCAACTAATGAAAAACTGTTTTTT; d_gene: .; v_gene: TRBV2; abundance: .; j_gene: TRBJ1-4; len: 17
CDR3aa: CASSLGYDYLGDTEAFF; CDR3nt: TGTGCCAGCAGCTTGGGGTATGATTACTTGGGGGACACTGAAGCTTTCTTT; d_gene: .; v_gene: TRBV5-4; abundance: .; j_gene: TRBJ1-1; len: 17
CDR3aa: CASSQGHYNEQFF; CDR3nt: TGTGCCAGCAGCCAGGGGCACTACAATGAGCAGTTCTTC; d_gene: .; v_gene: TRBV7-3; abundance: .; j_gene: TRBJ2-1; len: 13
CDR3aa: CASGEGYSYEQYF; CDR3nt: TGTGCCAGCGGAGAGGGGTACTCTTACGAGCAGTACTTC; d_gene: .; v_gene: TRBV7-9; abundance: .; j_gene: TRBJ2-7; len: 13
CDR3aa: CASALFGDRPYEQYF; CDR3nt: TGTGCCAGCGCGTTATTCGGGGACAGACCCTACGAGCAGTACTTC; d_gene: TRBD1; v_gene: TRBV5-6; abundance: .; j_gene: TRBJ2-7; len: 15
CDR3aa: CASSSPFRIGNNEQFF; CDR3nt: TGTGCCAGCAGTTCCCCCTTCCGGATAGGGAACAATGAGCAGTTCTTC; d_gene: .; v_gene: TRBV27; abundance: .; j_gene: TRBJ2-1; len: 16
CDR3aa: CASSQDLPLSDTQYF; CDR3nt: TGCGCCAGCAGCCAAGATCTGCCCCTTTCAGATACGCAGTATTTT; d_gene: .; v_gene: TRBV4-1; abundance: .; j_gene: TRBJ2-3; len: 15
CDR3aa: CASRPGPIYEQYF; CDR3nt: TGTGCCAGCAGACCGGGACCGATATACGAGCAGTACTTC; d_gene: .; v_gene: TRBV27; abundance: .; j_gene: TRBJ2-7; len: 13